This TCR beta chain was found in a study of blood T cell repertoires in COVID-19. Trimming pared 7 bases from V and 0 bases from J, leaving 15 bases between. CDR3 length: 16 amino acids. Germline loops: CDR1 MNHEY, CDR2 SVGEGT. The method was immunoSEQ multiplex PCR; TCRdb's version includes in-frame clones alone and lacks a portion of them. The sample records roughly 130,000 clones, around 83% being singletons. Sequencing was performed on peripheral blood. The sequence was obtained from a man aged 35-49 years with active or convalescent COVID-19. The rearrangement links TRBV6-2 or TRBV6-3 to TRBJ2-2; D is ambiguous. This CDR3 reads CASIPLGGTNTGELFF. Here the CDR3 DNA reads TGTGCCAGCATCCCCCTAGGCGGAACGAACACCGGGGAGCTGTTTTTT.